This TCR beta chain was sequenced for a study of T cell responses to AZD1222 COVID-19 vaccine. As for this clone: The antigen is not known.

This CDR3 has 16 amino acids. Germline CDR1 SGHKS, CDR2 YYEKEE (reference sequence). After removal of 4 bases from V and 0 bases from J, the junction contained 7 bases not matched to a gene. Repertoires were generated with immunoSEQ multiplex PCR, while TCRdb's copy carries only in-frame clones and drops some. Among 150,000 or so clones, about 92% were seen once, and the ten largest hold 0.7% to 1%. Study-wide results and limits: All repertoire sampling was performed exclusively after the peak T cell response.

Sequenced here: peripheral blood, sampled on day 0 of MenACWY control vaccination. The sequence derives from an adult in good health. The V call is TRBV5-5, the J call TRBJ1-1, with 9 bases matching TRBD1. The CDR3 loop is CASSPRDRALNTEAFF. As DNA, the CDR3 is TGTGCCAGCAGCCCCCGGGACAGGGCTTTGAACACTGAAGCTTTCTTT. Variable domain in full (rest from reference TRBV5-5 and TRBJ1-1): DAGVTQSPTHLIKTRGQQVTLRCSPISGHKSVSWYQQVLGQGPQFIFQYYEKEERGRGNFPDRFSARQFPNYSSELNVNALLLGDSALYLCASSPRDRALNTEAFFGQGTRLTVV.